The 23 T cell receptor beta chains below come from one sample, sequenced in a study of blood T cell repertoires in COVID-19 (dated by TCRdb to between 2020 and 2021). Libraries came from the immunoSEQ multiplex PCR assay. In TCRdb, the immuneACCESS table is reduced to in-frame sequences with V and J assigned. These tables do not hold every clone; where another copy was compared, an unresolved V gene accounts for under half, and the others remain unexplained. The sample yields a few hundred thousand clones; roughly 90% were counted once. About 8.4% of the sample is in the top ten clones. Sequenced material: PBMCs or T cells enriched from blood (not recorded which). The receptors come from a woman in her twenties or thirties who had recovered from COVID-19.

This chain connects TRBV10-1 to TRBJ2-7; 7 bases line up with TRBD1. V was pared by 6 bases and J by 6 bases, with 8 bases of the junction left unmatched. Germline CDR1 WNHNN, CDR2 SYGVQD (reference sequence). The CDR3 sequence is 13 residues long. CDR3 sequence (DNA): TGCGCCAGCAGCCTAAGGACAGGCCTCGAGCAGTACTTC. This encodes CASSLRTGLEQYF.

In DNA form, the CDR3 reads TGTGCCAGCAGCTCGATCTGGGACTCCTCGGCCGGGGAGCTGTTTTTT. Translating it yields CASSSIWDSSAGELFF. The rearrangement uses TRBV7-9 and TRBJ2-2, with a weak D call TRBD2 (6 bases). CDR3 length: 16 residues. Trimming removed 4 bases from V and 6 bases from J, with 18 bases in between. CDR1 SEHNR and CDR2 FQNEAQ come from the germline V gene (reference sequence).

V is TRBV14 and J is TRBJ2-1, with D tentatively TRBD2 (5 bases). Germline V gene lookup returns CDR1 SGHDN and CDR2 FVKESK. With 1 base removed from V and 9 bases from J, the gap between germline ends came to 13 bases. The CDR3 length is 14 residues. The CDR3 reads CASSQALAGVEQFF. CDR3 nucleotides: TGTGCCAGCAGCCAAGCTCTCGCGGGCGTTGAGCAGTTCTTC.

The rearrangement uses TRBV28 and TRBJ1-2; no reliable D call. The CDR3 sequence is 15 residues long. The V end was cut by 2 bases, the J end by 5 bases, with 15 bases between. Germline CDR1 is MDHEN and CDR2 is SYDVKM. CDR3 sequence: CASSLESAGSYGYTF. CDR3 DNA sequence: TGTGCCAGCAGTTTAGAGTCCGCGGGTAGTTATGGCTACACCTTC.

The V call is TRBV25-1, the J call TRBJ1-2; TRBD1 matches 10 bases. Germline CDR1 MGHDK, CDR2 SYGVNS. V was clipped by 3 bases and J by 3 bases; unmatched bases: 7. The CDR3 is 16 amino acids. The DNA of the CDR3 is TGTGCCAGCAGTGATGGACAGGGGGTTCTCGACTATGGCTACACCTTC. Its translation: CASSDGQGVLDYGYTF.

V and J are TRBV27 and TRBJ2-3; D is undetermined. The CDR3 is 11 residues long. Germline V gives CDR1 MNHEY, CDR2 SMNVEV (reference sequence). Trimming cost V 6 bases and J 3 bases, with 4 bases left between them. This CDR3 is CASSQTDTQYF. As DNA, the CDR3 is TGTGCCAGCAGCCAAACAGATACGCAGTATTTT.

This clone has only one observation. The chain joins TRBV29-1 to TRBJ2-7, with 8 bases matching TRBD1. V trimming: 1 base; J trimming: 3 bases; junction bases outside the gene matches: 8. Germline V lookup: CDR1 SQVTM, CDR2 ANQGSEA. The CDR3 runs 15 residues. CDR3 in amino acids: CSVEGTGKLIYEQYF. In DNA, the CDR3 is TGCAGCGTTGAAGGGACAGGGAAATTGATCTACGAGCAGTACTTC.

V gene TRBV5-4 combines with J gene TRBJ1-2; D uncertain. The V gene lost 2 bases and the J gene lost 0 bases, with 8 bases spanning the gap. Germline V gives CDR1 SGHNT, CDR2 YYREEE (reference sequence). This CDR3 comprises 14 residues. As DNA, the CDR3 is TGTGCCAGCAGCTTATCCCCGGCTAACTATGGCTACACCTTC. Translating it yields CASSLSPANYGYTF.

This rearrangement joins TRBV3-1 (or the pseudogene TRBV3-2) to TRBJ1-3; possible D gene TRBD1, 5 bases. Germline V gene data show CDR1 as LGHDT and CDR2 as YNNKEL (reference sequence). Trimming cost V 4 bases and J 14 bases, with 12 bases left between them. The CDR3 runs 11 residues. This CDR3 reads CASSLDNRLYF. The CDR3 DNA sequence: TGTGCCAGCAGCCTAGATAACAGGTTATATTTT.

The rearrangement joins TRBV7-9 to TRBJ1-5, with 9 bases fitting TRBD1. CDR1 and CDR2 (germline): SEHNR, FQNEAQ (reference sequence). The V segment lost 4 bases and the J segment 1 base; nucleotides outside the gene matches: 8. The CDR3 runs 17 residues. CDR3 nucleotide sequence: TGTGCCAGCAGCTCCTTTGGGACAGGGATAAGCAATCAGCCCCAGCATTTT. It codes for CASSSFGTGISNQPQHF.

As for this clone: Other DNA sequences of this sample code for an identical CDR3. The rearrangement uses TRBV2 and TRBJ2-1; maybe TRBD2 (6 bases). The CDR3 consists of 14 residues. V shed 4 bases and J shed 0 bases, with 7 bases lying between them. Germline CDR1 SNHLY, CDR2 FYNNEI. The CDR3 sequence is CASSGDSSYNEQFF. In DNA, the CDR3 is TGTGCCAGCAGTGGGGACTCCTCCTACAATGAGCAGTTCTTC. Drawing the rest from reference TRBV2 and TRBJ2-1, the complete variable domain is EPEVTQTPSHQVTQMGQEVILRCVPISNHLYFYWYRQILGQKVEFLVSFYNNEISEKSEIFDDQFSVERPDGSNFTLKIRSTKLEDSAMYFCASSGDSSYNEQFFGPGTRLTVL.

The chain links TRBV2 to TRBJ2-3, with TRBD2 matching over 10 bases. The germline V gene encodes CDR1 SNHLY and CDR2 FYNNEI. The CDR3 has 15 amino acids. V was pared by 7 bases and J by 5 bases, with 9 bases of the junction left unmatched. In DNA form, the CDR3 reads TGTGCCAGCATGTCGAGCGGGGGGGGTGTAGATACGCAGTATTTT. Translated, it gives CASMSSGGGVDTQYF.

This chain connects TRBV4-2 to TRBJ1-2, with D possibly matching TRBD1 (5 bases). This CDR3 has 14 residues. V lost 4 bases, J lost 3 bases, and 12 bases lay in between. CDR1 is LGHNA, CDR2 YNFKEQ, per germline. This CDR3 reads CASSPAGGDYGYTF. DNA of the CDR3: TGTGCCAGCAGCCCGGCGGGGGGGGACTATGGCTACACCTTC.

The rearrangement links TRBV5-1 to TRBJ2-1, with D tentatively TRBD2 (6 bases). Germline V CDR1 and CDR2: SGHRS, YFSETQ. The V end lost 6 bases, the J end lost 3 bases, and 19 bases lay between the germline ends. The CDR3 has 16 residues. DNA of the CDR3: TGCGCCAGCATCCCAGACGGGAGTAGGAGCTACAATGAGCAGTTCTTC. This encodes CASIPDGSRSYNEQFF.

The rearrangement joins TRBV15 to TRBJ1-2; D not certain. Deletions cut 3 bases from V and 4 bases from J, with 9 bases between. The V gene's germline CDR1 is LNHNV and CDR2 YYDKDF (reference sequence). The CDR3 is 13 residues long. CDR3 protein: CATSSGNRYGYTF. DNA for the CDR3: TGTGCCACCAGCAGCGGGAACCGCTATGGCTACACCTTC.

The CDR3: CASSLTLDTNTGELFF. In nucleotides, the CDR3 is TGTGCCAGCAGCTTGACGCTCGACACGAACACCGGGGAGCTGTTTTTT. The chain uses TRBV5-5 and TRBJ2-2; D unclear. Germline CDR1 SGHKS, CDR2 YYEKEE (reference sequence). The CDR3 is 16 residues long. Trimming took 1 base from V and 0 from J, leaving 10 bases between them.

The chain recombines TRBV10-3 with TRBJ2-2, with a weak D call TRBD1 (6 bases). V lost 6 bases, J lost 6 bases, and 11 bases lay in between. The CDR3 consists of 13 residues. Germline V gene data show CDR1 as ENHRY and CDR2 as SYGVKD. This chain's CDR3 is CAIRETGSGELFF. For the CDR3, the DNA is TGTGCCATCAGGGAAACAGGGTCCGGGGAGCTGTTTTTT.

This clone was recorded a few times. The rearrangement joins TRBV7-9 to TRBJ2-7, with a weak D call TRBD2 (5 bases). Germline V gene data show CDR1 as SEHNR and CDR2 as FQNEAQ (reference sequence). This CDR3 comprises 14 residues. Trimming took off 0 bases at V and 6 bases at J, with 12 bases between the two ends. CDR3 coding DNA: TGTGCCAGCAGCTTAGCGGGAGCACAAGGCGAGCAGTACTTC. Amino acid sequence: CASSLAGAQGEQYF.

The rearrangement links TRBV19 to TRBJ2-5; 7 bases fit TRBD2. Trimming cost V 0 bases and J 2 bases; bases outside gene matches: 6. The CDR3 length is 16 residues. Looked up from germline, CDR1 is LNHDA and CDR2 is SQIVND (reference sequence). The CDR3 DNA follows: TGTGCCAGTAGTATAGATCAGGGAGGGCCGCAAGAGACCCAGTACTTC. This translates into CASSIDQGGPQETQYF.

V and J are TRBV4-1 and TRBJ1-4; D is perhaps TRBD1 (6 bases). V shed 2 bases and J shed 13 bases, with 26 bases lying between them. Germline CDR1 reads MGHRA; CDR2 reads YSYEKL. This CDR3 has 17 amino acids. The CDR3: CASSQSVPGQHHWGLFF. DNA of the CDR3: TGCGCCAGCAGCCAATCAGTCCCGGGACAACACCACTGGGGACTGTTTTTT.

V is TRBV18 and J is TRBJ2-1; 11 bases are a match to TRBD2. The germline CDR1 and CDR2 sequences are KGHSH and LQKENI. This CDR3 is built from 16 residues. V shed 3 bases and J 4 bases; nucleotides not matched to a gene: 5. The DNA for the CDR3 is TGTGCCAGCTCACCTCCCGGGACTAGCGGTTACAATGAGCAGTTCTTC. Encoded protein: CASSPPGTSGYNEQFF.

The rearrangement links TRBV6-1 to TRBJ2-1, with 7 bases matching TRBD1. The CDR3 sequence is 14 residues long. Germline CDR1 MNHNS, CDR2 SASEGT. V dropped 3 bases and J dropped 4; count of bases not matched to a gene: 3. The CDR3 sequence: CASSEAGGYNEQFF. The DNA for the CDR3 is TGTGCCAGCAGTGAGGCAGGGGGTTACAATGAGCAGTTCTTC.

The chain joins TRBV6-1 to TRBJ1-5; possibly TRBD1 for D (5 bases). V was cut by 2 bases and J by 2 bases, with 13 bases left in between. The V gene's germline CDR1 is MNHNS and CDR2 SASEGT. The CDR3 is 16 amino acids. CDR3 region: CASSERGHAGNQPQHF. For the CDR3, the DNA is TGTGCCAGCAGTGAAAGGGGTCACGCGGGCAATCAGCCCCAGCATTTT.